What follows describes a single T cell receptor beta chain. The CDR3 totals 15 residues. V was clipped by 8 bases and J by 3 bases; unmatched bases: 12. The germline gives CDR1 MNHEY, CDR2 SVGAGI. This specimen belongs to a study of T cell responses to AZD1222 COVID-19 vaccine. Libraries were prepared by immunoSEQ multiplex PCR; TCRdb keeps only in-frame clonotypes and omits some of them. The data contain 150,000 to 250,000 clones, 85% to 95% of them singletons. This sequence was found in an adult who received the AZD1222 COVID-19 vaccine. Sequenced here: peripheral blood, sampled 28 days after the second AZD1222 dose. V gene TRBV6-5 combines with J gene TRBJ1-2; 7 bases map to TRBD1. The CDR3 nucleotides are TGTGCCAGCCAAAGGGGGCAGGGTCGCGACTATGGCTACACCTTC. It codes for CASQRGQGRDYGYTF.